Each of the 5 T cell receptor beta chains below was sequenced from the same sample in a study of identical twins' blood T cells. Each CDR3 protein gets one entry after TCRdb re-called the 5' RACE reads with MiXCR. Of hundreds of thousands of distinct CDR3 sequences in the sample, roughly 31% were seen once. Source material: PBMCs. The receptors were sampled from a woman aged 18-55 years in good health.

This chain links TRBV28 with TRBJ1-5; no definite D call. CDR1 is MDHEN, CDR2 SYDVKM, per germline. Trimming removed 4 bases at V and 3 bases at J, with 7 bases between. The CDR3 covers 13 residues. CDR3 DNA: TGTGCCAGCAGTTCCCGGAACAATCAGCCCCAGCATTTT. Its translation: CASSSRNNQPQHF.

The chain has TRBV5-1 and TRBJ2-1, with 8 positions matching TRBD1. V dropped 2 bases and J dropped 2; count of bases not matched to a gene: 3. There are 15 residues in the CDR3. Germline-derived CDR1 and CDR2 are SGHRS and YFSETQ. CDR3 in DNA: TGCGCCAGCAGCTTAGTGGACAGGGCCTACAATGAGCAGTTCTTC. Protein product: CASSLVDRAYNEQFF. Filled out from reference TRBV5-1 and TRBJ2-1, the complete variable domain reads KAGVTQTPRYLIKTRGQQVTLSCSPISGHRSVSWYQQTPGQGLQFLFEYFSETQRNKGNFPGRFSGRQFSNSRSEMNVSTLELGDSALYLCASSLVDRAYNEQFFGPGTRLTVL.

This clonotype was observed a few times. The V gene is TRBV29-1, the J gene TRBJ1-4; 7 bases map to TRBD1. This CDR3 is 12 amino acids long. Germline V gene lookup returns CDR1 SQVTM and CDR2 ANQGSEA. Trimming took 6 bases from V and 7 from J; bases not matched to a gene: 5. The CDR3 is CSVGQVTEKLFF. Here the CDR3 DNA reads TGCAGCGTCGGACAGGTGACTGAAAAACTGTTTTTT.

DNA of the CDR3: TGTGCCAGCAGTGAACAGGGACTAGCGGCGGATACGCAGTATTTT. Translated: CASSEQGLAADTQYF. The chain carries TRBV2 and TRBJ2-3, with 11 bases identical to TRBD2. There are 15 residues in the CDR3. V lost 2 bases and J lost 6; bases outside the gene matches: 4. The germline CDR1 and CDR2 sequences are SNHLY and FYNNEI.

Written as DNA, the CDR3 is TGTGCCAGCTCATACCAGTATCAAGGGGGCAATCAGCCCCAGCATTTT. This codes for CASSYQYQGGNQPQHF. The chain joins TRBV18 to TRBJ1-5; a weak D match, TRBD1 (5 bases). This CDR3 contains 16 residues. Trimming removed 5 bases from V and 2 bases from J, with 16 bases in between. Per the germline V gene, CDR1 is KGHSH and CDR2 is LQKENI.